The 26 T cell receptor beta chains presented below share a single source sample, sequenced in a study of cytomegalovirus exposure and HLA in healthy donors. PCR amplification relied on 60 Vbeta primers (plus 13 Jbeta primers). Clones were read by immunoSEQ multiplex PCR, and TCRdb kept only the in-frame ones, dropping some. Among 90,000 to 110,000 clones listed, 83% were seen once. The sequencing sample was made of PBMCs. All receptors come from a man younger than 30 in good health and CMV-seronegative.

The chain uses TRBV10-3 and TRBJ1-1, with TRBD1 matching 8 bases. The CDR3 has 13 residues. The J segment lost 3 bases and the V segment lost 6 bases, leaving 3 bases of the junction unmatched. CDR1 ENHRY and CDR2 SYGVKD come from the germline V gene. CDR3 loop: CAISDRGDTEAFF. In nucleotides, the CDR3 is TGTGCCATCAGCGACAGGGGCGACACTGAAGCTTTCTTT.

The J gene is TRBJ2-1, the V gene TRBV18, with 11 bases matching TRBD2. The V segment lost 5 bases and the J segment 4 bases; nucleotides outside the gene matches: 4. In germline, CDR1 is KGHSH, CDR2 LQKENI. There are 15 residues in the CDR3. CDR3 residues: CASSSTSGIYNEQFF. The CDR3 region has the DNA TGTGCCAGCTCATCGACTAGCGGGATTTACAATGAGCAGTTCTTC. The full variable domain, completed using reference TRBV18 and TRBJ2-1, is NAGVMQNPRHLVRRRGQEARLRCSPMKGHSHVYWYRQLPEEGLKFMVYLQKENIIDESGMPKERFSAEFPKEGPSILRIQQVVRGDSAAYFCASSSTSGIYNEQFFGPGTRLTVL.

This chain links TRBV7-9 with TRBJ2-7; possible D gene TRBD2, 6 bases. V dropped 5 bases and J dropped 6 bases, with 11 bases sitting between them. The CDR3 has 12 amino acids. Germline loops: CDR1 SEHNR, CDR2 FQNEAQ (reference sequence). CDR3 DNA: TGTGCCAGCAGCCGGGACTCCGGCGAGCAGTACTTC. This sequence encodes CASSRDSGEQYF.

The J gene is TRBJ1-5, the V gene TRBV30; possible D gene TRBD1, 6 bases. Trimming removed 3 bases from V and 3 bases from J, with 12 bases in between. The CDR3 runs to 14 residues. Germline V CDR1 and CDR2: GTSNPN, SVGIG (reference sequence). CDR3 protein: CAWSQDRNNQPQHF. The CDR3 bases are TGTGCCTGGAGCCAAGACAGGAACAATCAGCCCCAGCATTTT.

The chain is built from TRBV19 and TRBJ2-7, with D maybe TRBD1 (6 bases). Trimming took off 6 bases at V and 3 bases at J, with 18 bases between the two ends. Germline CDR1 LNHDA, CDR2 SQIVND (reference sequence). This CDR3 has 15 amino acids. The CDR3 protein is CASSEYRDKVYEQYF. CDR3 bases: TGTGCCAGTAGCGAATACCGGGACAAAGTCTACGAGCAGTACTTC.

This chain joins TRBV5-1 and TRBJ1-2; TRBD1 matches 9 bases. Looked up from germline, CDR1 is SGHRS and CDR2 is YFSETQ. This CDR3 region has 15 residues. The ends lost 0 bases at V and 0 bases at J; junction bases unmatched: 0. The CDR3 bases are TGCGCCAGCAGCTTGGGGACAGGGGCTAACTATGGCTACACCTTC. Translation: CASSLGTGANYGYTF.

This chain's CDR3 is CASNPLAELSTDTQYF. CDR3 in DNA: TGTGCCAGCAACCCCCTAGCGGAGCTATCCACAGATACGCAGTATTTT. The chain joins TRBV27 to TRBJ2-3; 7 nucleotides line up with TRBD2. V was pared by 7 bases and J by 2 bases, with 12 bases of the junction left unmatched. The length of the CDR3 is 16 residues. From germline, CDR1 is MNHEY and CDR2 SMNVEV (reference sequence).

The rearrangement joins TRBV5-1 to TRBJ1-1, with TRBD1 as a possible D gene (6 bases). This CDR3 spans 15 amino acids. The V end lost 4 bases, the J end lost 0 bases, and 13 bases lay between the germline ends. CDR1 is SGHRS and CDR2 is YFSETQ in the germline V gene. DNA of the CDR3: TGCGCCAGCAGCCCCAGAGGGGGTATGAACACTGAAGCTTTCTTT. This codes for CASSPRGGMNTEAFF.

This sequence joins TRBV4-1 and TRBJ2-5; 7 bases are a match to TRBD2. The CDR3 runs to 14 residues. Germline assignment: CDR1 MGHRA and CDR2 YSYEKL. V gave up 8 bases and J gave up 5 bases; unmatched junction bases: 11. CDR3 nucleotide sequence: TGCGCCAGCTCCTCGGCGGCGGGAGAGGAGACCCAGTACTTC. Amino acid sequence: CASSSAAGEETQYF.

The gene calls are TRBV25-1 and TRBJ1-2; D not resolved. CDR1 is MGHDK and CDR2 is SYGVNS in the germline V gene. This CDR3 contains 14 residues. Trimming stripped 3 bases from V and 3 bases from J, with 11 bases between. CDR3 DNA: TGTGCCAGCAGTGAGGCCGGGAGAGACTATGGCTACACCTTC. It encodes CASSEAGRDYGYTF.

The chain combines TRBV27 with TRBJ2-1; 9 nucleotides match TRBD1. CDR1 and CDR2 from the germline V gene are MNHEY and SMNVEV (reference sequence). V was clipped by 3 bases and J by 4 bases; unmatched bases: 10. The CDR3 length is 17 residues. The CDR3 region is CASSFPPGTGLYNEQFF. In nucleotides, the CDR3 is TGTGCCAGCAGTTTTCCCCCCGGGACAGGGCTGTACAATGAGCAGTTCTTC.

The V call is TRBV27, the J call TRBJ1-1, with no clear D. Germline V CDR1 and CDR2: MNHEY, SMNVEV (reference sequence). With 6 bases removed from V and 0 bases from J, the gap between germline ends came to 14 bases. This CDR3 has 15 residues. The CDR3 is CASRLGGSMNTEAFF. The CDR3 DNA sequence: TGTGCCAGCAGATTAGGAGGGTCTATGAACACTGAAGCTTTCTTT.

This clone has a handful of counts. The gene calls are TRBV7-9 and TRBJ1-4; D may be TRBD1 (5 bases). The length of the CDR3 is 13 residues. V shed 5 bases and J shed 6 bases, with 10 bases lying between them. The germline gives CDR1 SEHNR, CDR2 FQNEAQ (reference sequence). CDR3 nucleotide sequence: TGTGCCAGCAGCCCCAGACAGTATGAAAAACTGTTTTTT. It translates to CASSPRQYEKLFF.

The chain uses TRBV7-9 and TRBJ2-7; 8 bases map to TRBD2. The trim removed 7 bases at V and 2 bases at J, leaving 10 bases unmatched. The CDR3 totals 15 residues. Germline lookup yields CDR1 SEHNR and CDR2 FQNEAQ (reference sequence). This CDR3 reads CASTIVGLAAYEQYF. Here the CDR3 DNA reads TGTGCCAGCACTATAGTTGGACTAGCCGCCTACGAGCAGTACTTC.

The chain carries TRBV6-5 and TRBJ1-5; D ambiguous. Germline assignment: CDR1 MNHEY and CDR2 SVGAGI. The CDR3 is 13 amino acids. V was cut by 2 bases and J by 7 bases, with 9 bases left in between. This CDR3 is CASSYERGQPQHF. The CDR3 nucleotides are TGTGCCAGCAGTTACGAAAGAGGACAGCCCCAGCATTTT.

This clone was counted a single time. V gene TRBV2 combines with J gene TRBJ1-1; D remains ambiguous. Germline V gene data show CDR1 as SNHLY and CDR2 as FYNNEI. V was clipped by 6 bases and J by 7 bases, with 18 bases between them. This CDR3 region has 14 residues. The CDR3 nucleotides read TGTGCCAGCAGCTACGCGGCAGAGCAAGTTGAAGCTTTCTTT. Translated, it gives CASSYAAEQVEAFF.

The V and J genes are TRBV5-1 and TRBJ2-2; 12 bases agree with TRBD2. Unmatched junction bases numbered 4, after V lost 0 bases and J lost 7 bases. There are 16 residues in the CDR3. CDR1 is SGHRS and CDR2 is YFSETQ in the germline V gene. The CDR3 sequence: CASSLGLAGDNGELFF. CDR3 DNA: TGCGCCAGCAGCTTGGGACTAGCGGGAGACAACGGGGAGCTGTTTTTT. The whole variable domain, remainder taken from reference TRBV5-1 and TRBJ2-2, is KAGVTQTPRYLIKTRGQQVTLSCSPISGHRSVSWYQQTPGQGLQFLFEYFSETQRNKGNFPGRFSGRQFSNSRSEMNVSTLELGDSALYLCASSLGLAGDNGELFFGEGSRLTVL.

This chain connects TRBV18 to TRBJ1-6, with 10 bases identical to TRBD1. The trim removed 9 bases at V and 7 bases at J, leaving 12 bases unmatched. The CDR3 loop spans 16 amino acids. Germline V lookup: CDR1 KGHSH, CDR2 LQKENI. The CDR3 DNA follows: TGTGCCAGTGCAACCGCGGACAGGGGGTACAATTCACCCCTCCACTTT. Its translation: CASATADRGYNSPLHF.

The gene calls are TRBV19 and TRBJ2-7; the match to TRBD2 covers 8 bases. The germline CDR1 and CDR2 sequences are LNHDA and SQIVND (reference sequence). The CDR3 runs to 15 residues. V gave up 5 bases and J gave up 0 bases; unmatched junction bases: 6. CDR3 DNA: TGTGCCAGTAGTGCGAACAGCGGGAGCTCCTACGAGCAGTACTTC. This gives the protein CASSANSGSSYEQYF.

CDR3 in amino acids: CASSVRAGGPSTGELFF. In DNA form, the CDR3 reads TGTGCCAGCAGCGTAAGAGCGGGAGGGCCGAGCACCGGGGAGCTGTTTTTT. This chain uses TRBV9 with TRBJ2-2; 10 positions match TRBD2. The V gene end was trimmed by 1 base and the J gene end by 4 bases; junction bases not matched to a gene: 7. Germline CDR1 is SGDLS and CDR2 is YYNGEE. The CDR3 has 17 residues.

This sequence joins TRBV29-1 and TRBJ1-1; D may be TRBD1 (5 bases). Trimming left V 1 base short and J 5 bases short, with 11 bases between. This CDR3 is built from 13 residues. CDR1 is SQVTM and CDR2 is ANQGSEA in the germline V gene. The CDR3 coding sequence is TGCAGCGTTGAAGGCAGGGTAGGAACTGAAGCTTTCTTT. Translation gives CSVEGRVGTEAFF.

CDR3 amino acids: CASSEYVTGKPEAFF. The CDR3 coding sequence is TGCGCCAGCAGTGAATACGTGACAGGAAAACCCGAAGCTTTCTTT. The chain links TRBV10-2 to TRBJ1-1; a weak D match, TRBD1 (6 bases). The CDR3 covers 15 residues. With 3 bases removed from V and 8 bases from J, the gap between germline ends came to 19 bases. Germline V gene data show CDR1 as WSHSY and CDR2 as SAAADI.

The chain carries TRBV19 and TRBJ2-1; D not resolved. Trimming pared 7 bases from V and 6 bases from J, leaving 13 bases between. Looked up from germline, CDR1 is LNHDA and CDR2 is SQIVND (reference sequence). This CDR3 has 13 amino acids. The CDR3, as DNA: TGTGCCAGTACCCCTCACCCCGGCAATGAGCAGTTCTTC. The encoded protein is CASTPHPGNEQFF.

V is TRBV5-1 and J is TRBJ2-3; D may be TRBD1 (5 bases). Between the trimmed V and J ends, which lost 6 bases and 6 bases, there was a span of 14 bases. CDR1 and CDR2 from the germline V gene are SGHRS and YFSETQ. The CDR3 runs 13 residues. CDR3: CASNKQATDTQYF. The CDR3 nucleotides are TGCGCCAGCAACAAACAGGCGACGGATACGCAGTATTTT.

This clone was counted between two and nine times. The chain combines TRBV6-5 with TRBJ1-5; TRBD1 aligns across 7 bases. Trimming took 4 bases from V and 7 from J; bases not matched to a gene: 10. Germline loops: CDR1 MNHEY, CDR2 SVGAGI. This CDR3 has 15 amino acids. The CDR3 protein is CASSSHRGGHQPQHF. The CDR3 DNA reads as TGTGCCAGCAGTTCTCACAGGGGCGGGCACCAGCCCCAGCATTTT.

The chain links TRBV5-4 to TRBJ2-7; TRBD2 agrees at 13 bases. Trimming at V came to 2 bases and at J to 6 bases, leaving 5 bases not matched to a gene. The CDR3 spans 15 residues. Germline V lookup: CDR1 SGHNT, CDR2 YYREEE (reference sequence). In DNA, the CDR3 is TGTGCCAGCAGCTTAGGACTAGCGGGAGTTGTCGAGCAGTACTTC. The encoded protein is CASSLGLAGVVEQYF.